Below are 24 T cell receptor beta chains sequenced from a single sample in a study of blood T cell repertoires in COVID-19. TCRdb keeps only in-frame clones here, not all; method: immunoSEQ multiplex PCR. The sample has 250,000 to 350,000 clones, about 88% seen once. The sample consisted of peripheral blood. These receptors all stem from a woman in her seventies with COVID-19, enrolled during active disease.

The CDR3 here is CASSLPAGEQYF. CDR3 DNA: TGCGCCAGCAGCTTGCCGGCGGGGGAGCAGTACTTC. The chain has TRBV5-1 and TRBJ2-7, with a possible D match to TRBD2 (6 bases). V lost 1 base and J 7 bases, leaving 9 bases between the germline ends. Germline V lookup: CDR1 SGHRS, CDR2 YFSETQ. The CDR3 consists of 12 residues.

The chain joins TRBV11-2 to TRBJ1-4, with D possibly TRBD1 on 6 matching bases. V was pared by 5 bases and J by 4 bases, with 8 bases between. Per the germline V gene, CDR1 is SGHAT and CDR2 is FQNNGV. This CDR3 contains 13 residues. The CDR3 bases are TGTGCCAGCAGCGTACAGGGTAATGAAAAACTGTTTTTT. Protein sequence: CASSVQGNEKLFF.

This clone occurred once. V and J are TRBV10-3 and TRBJ2-2; possibly TRBD2 for D (7 bases). With 10 bases removed from V and 6 bases from J, the gap between germline ends came to 18 bases. CDR1 is ENHRY and CDR2 is SYGVKD in the germline V gene. The CDR3 is 14 residues long. This chain's CDR3 is CATRGGVLAGELFF. In nucleotides, the CDR3 is TGTGCCACCAGGGGAGGGGTTTTGGCCGGGGAGCTGTTTTTT.

The gene calls are TRBV19 and TRBJ1-5; TRBD1 agrees at 7 bases. CDR1 is LNHDA, CDR2 SQIVND, per germline (reference sequence). V lost 0 bases and J lost 9; bases outside the gene matches: 5. The CDR3 is made up of 14 amino acids. The CDR3 coding sequence is TGTGCCAGTAGTATAGATAGGGGGCAGCGGCCCCAGCATTTT. Encoded protein: CASSIDRGQRPQHF.

CDR3 in amino acids: CASSFQQGLYEQYF. The CDR3 coding sequence is TGTGCCAGCAGCTTCCAACAGGGTTTGTACGAGCAGTACTTC. The chain employs TRBV7-6 and TRBJ2-7; weak D call: TRBD1 (6 bases). The CDR3 contains 14 residues. Germline V lookup: CDR1 SGHVS, CDR2 FNYEAQ. The germline V and J ends were trimmed by 3 bases and 4 bases, with 13 bases remaining between them.

This clone turned up a few times. The V and J genes are TRBV2 and TRBJ1-3; 7 bases are a match to TRBD1. Germline trimming cut 6 bases from V and 2 bases from J; bases unmatched to any gene: 7. Germline loops: CDR1 SNHLY, CDR2 FYNNEI. The CDR3 extends over 15 amino acids. CDR3 nucleotides: TGTGCCAGCAGGCCCAGACAGGGTACTGGAAACACCATATATTTT. Residues: CASRPRQGTGNTIYF.

Points on this clone: Other DNA sequences in this specimen translate into the identical CDR3. V and J are TRBV9 and TRBJ2-6; D uncertain. The CDR3 consists of 15 residues. Trimming cost V 3 bases and J 0 bases, with 7 bases left between them. Looked up from germline, CDR1 is SGDLS and CDR2 is YYNGEE. The CDR3 DNA reads as TGTGCCAGCAGCGCCTACAGCTCTGGGGCCAACGTCCTGACTTTC. Amino acids: CASSAYSSGANVLTF.

The chain has TRBV27 and TRBJ2-5; 11 bases agree with TRBD2. Germline V CDR1 and CDR2: MNHEY, SMNVEV (reference sequence). The V and J ends lost 4 bases and 5 bases, in that order; junction bases with no gene match: 18. The CDR3 is made up of 19 amino acids. CDR3 nucleotide sequence: TGTGCCAGCAGTTCCAAAGTATCCCCGACTAGCGGGGCCCCCGAGACCCAGTACTTC. This sequence encodes CASSSKVSPTSGAPETQYF.

The rearrangement joins TRBV7-9 to TRBJ1-2; maybe TRBD1 (6 bases). Germline CDR1 reads SEHNR; CDR2 reads FQNEAQ (reference sequence). V shed 5 bases and J shed 5 bases, with 12 bases lying between them. The CDR3 is made up of 13 amino acids. The CDR3 region has the DNA TGTGCCAGCAGCCTGACAGGTGCTTATGGCTACACCTTC. Translation gives CASSLTGAYGYTF.

The rearrangement links TRBV4-1 to TRBJ2-3, with D possibly TRBD1 on 7 matching bases. CDR1 MGHRA and CDR2 YSYEKL come from the germline V gene. The CDR3 totals 14 residues. Trimming left V 5 bases short and J 4 bases short, with 13 bases between. CDR3 in amino acids: CASSEARGADTQYF. CDR3 bases: TGCGCCAGCAGCGAAGCCAGGGGGGCAGATACGCAGTATTTT.

The chain combines TRBV7-2 with TRBJ1-2, with D perhaps matching TRBD1 (6 bases). With 2 bases removed from V and 0 bases from J, the gap between germline ends came to 10 bases. Per germline, CDR1 SGHTA and CDR2 FQGNSA. The CDR3 runs 15 residues. CDR3 nucleotides: TGTGCCAGCAGCTTACTTGGACAGCCTAACTATGGCTACACCTTC. Protein sequence: CASSLLGQPNYGYTF.

The chain joins TRBV27 to TRBJ2-3, with 8 nucleotides matching TRBD2. CDR3 size: 14 residues. Germline V gives CDR1 MNHEY, CDR2 SMNVEV (reference sequence). After removal of 3 bases from V and 4 bases from J, the junction contained 3 bases not matched to a gene. CDR3 protein: CASSFGTSPDTQYF. The CDR3 nucleotides read TGTGCCAGCAGTTTTGGGACTAGTCCAGATACGCAGTATTTT.

This clone was observed a single time. The chain joins TRBV3-1 (or the pseudogene TRBV3-2) to TRBJ1-3; D ambiguous. CDR3 size: 15 residues. From germline, CDR1 is LGHDT and CDR2 YNNKEL (reference sequence). The V end lost 5 bases, the J end lost 0 bases, and 11 bases lay between the germline ends. CDR3 bases: TGTGCCAGCAGCGAGGACGGGAACTCTGGAAACACCATATATTTT. Translated: CASSEDGNSGNTIYF.

The chain is built from TRBV7-2 and TRBJ1-2; 8 bases map to TRBD1. There are 15 residues in the CDR3. Germline CDR1 and CDR2: SGHTA and FQGNSA. The V and J ends lost 4 bases and 2 bases, in that order; junction bases with no gene match: 6. The CDR3 region is CASSSLGQGNYGYTF. The CDR3 DNA reads as TGTGCCAGCAGCTCACTAGGACAGGGAAACTATGGCTACACCTTC.

The CDR3 DNA reads as TGTGCCAGCAGTCCGATATCGGACACTGAAGCTTTCTTT. Translation gives CASSPISDTEAFF. This sequence joins TRBV28 and TRBJ1-1; no definite D call. This CDR3 has 13 residues. Germline values: CDR1 MDHEN, CDR2 SYDVKM. V lost 5 bases and J 3 bases, leaving 10 bases between the germline ends.

V usage is TRBV23-1 and J usage is TRBJ1-2; D ambiguous. TRBV23-1 counts as an open reading frame of uncertain function. CDR3 length equals 12 residues. Between the trimmed V and J ends, which lost 4 bases and 7 bases, there was a span of 10 bases. The CDR3 sequence is CASSPVLSGYTF. DNA of the CDR3: TGCGCCAGCAGTCCTGTTTTATCTGGCTACACCTTC.

CDR3 sequence: CASSPGTDEQYF. The CDR3 bases are TGTGCCAGCTCACCAGGGACAGACGAGCAGTACTTC. The genes are TRBV18 and TRBJ2-7; 7 bases are a match to TRBD1. Per the germline V gene, CDR1 is KGHSH and CDR2 is LQKENI. After removal of 2 bases from V and 5 bases from J, the junction contained 0 bases not matched to a gene. The CDR3 spans 12 residues.

The rearrangement links TRBV21-1 to TRBJ1-5; the table assigns TRBD1, which was not confirmed against the DNA. TRBV21-1 is termed a pseudogene. CDR3 length: 15 residues. The CDR3 here is CASSKKIDRVQPQHF. The CDR3 bases are TGTGCCAGCAGCAAAAAGATAGACAGGGTTCAGCCCCAGCATTTT.

V usage is TRBV19 and J usage is TRBJ1-3, with TRBD1 matching 8 bases. The ends lost 6 bases at V and 9 bases at J; junction bases unmatched: 7. From germline, CDR1 is LNHDA and CDR2 SQIVND (reference sequence). The CDR3 sequence is 13 residues long. In nucleotides, the CDR3 is TGTGCCAGTAGGGAGCAGGGGGCGCGCACCATATATTTT. Its protein product is CASREQGARTIYF.

The chain carries TRBV27 and TRBJ1-2; TRBD1 aligns across 8 bases. Losses at the gene ends were 2 bases for V and 7 bases for J; bases not matched to a gene: 3. CDR3 size: 13 residues. From germline, CDR1 is MNHEY and CDR2 SMNVEV (reference sequence). Written as DNA, the CDR3 is TGTGCCAGCAGTTTAACAGGGGGGTTTGGCTACACCTTC. Protein product: CASSLTGGFGYTF.

The chain links TRBV7-9 to TRBJ2-5, with TRBD2 identical over 8 bases. The CDR3 is 16 amino acids. J lost 2 bases, V lost 3 bases, and 8 bases had no gene match. The germline V gene encodes CDR1 SEHNR and CDR2 FQNEAQ (reference sequence). For the CDR3, the DNA is TGTGCCAGCAGCTTCGCGCGGGGGGAAAAACAAGAGACCCAGTACTTC. Its translation is CASSFARGEKQETQYF.

The gene calls are TRBV10-3 and TRBJ1-5, with D uncertain. V lost 8 bases and J 2 bases, leaving 10 bases between the germline ends. The V gene's germline CDR1 is ENHRY and CDR2 SYGVKD. This CDR3 has 13 amino acids. CDR3 bases: TGTGCCATCGGGGAGACCGGCAATCAGCCCCAGCATTTT. Amino acids: CAIGETGNQPQHF.

The chain links TRBV5-4 to TRBJ1-5, with D possibly matching TRBD1 (5 bases). The CDR3 consists of 14 residues. The germline CDR1 and CDR2 sequences are SGHNT and YYREEE (reference sequence). The V gene lost 1 base and the J gene lost 3 bases, with 8 bases spanning the gap. The CDR3, as DNA: TGTGCCAGCAGCTTGCGGGGGAACAATCAGCCCCAGCATTTT. Its protein is CASSLRGNNQPQHF. Together with reference TRBV5-4 and TRBJ1-5, the CDR3 gives the full variable domain: ETGVTQSPTHLIKTRGQQVTLRCSSQSGHNTVSWYQQALGQGPQFIFQYYREEENGRGNFPPRFSGLQFPNYSSELNVNALELDDSALYLCASSLRGNNQPQHFGDGTRLSIL.

This clone was seen only once. The rearrangement joins TRBV5-1 to TRBJ2-7; 7 bases are shared with TRBD1. Germline V gene data show CDR1 as SGHRS and CDR2 as YFSETQ. V lost 4 bases to trimming and J lost 10 bases; unmatched junction nucleotides: 14. The CDR3 is 14 amino acids. Here the CDR3 reads CASSLGQAQTVQYF. The CDR3 coding sequence is TGCGCCAGCAGCCTCGGACAGGCCCAAACGGTACAGTACTTC.